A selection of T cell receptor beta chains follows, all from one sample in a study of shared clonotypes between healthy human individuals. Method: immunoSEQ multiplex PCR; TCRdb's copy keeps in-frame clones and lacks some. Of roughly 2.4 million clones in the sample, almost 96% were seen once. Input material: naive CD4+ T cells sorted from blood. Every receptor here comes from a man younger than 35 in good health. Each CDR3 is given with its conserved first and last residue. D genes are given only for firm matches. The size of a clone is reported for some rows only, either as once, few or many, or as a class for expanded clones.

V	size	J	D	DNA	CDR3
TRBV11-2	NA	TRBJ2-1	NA	TGTGCCAGCAGCCAAACTAGCTGGTCGGTCCATGAGCAGTTCTTC	CASSQTSWSVHEQFF
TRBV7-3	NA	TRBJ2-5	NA	TGTGCCAGCAGCCTCGGACAGAAAGGCCAAGAGACCCAGTACTTC	CASSLGQKGQETQYF
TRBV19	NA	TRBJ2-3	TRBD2	TGTGCCAGTAGTTCCTCCTCTAGCGGGGGCCCTACAGATACGCAGTATTTT	CASSSSSSGGPTDTQYF
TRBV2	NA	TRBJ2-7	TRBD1	TGTGCCAGCAGTGGAAGAGGACAGGGAGGCTACGAGCAGTACTTC	CASSGRGQGGYEQYF
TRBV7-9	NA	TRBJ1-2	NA	TGTGCCAGCAGCTTTGCGGGCCTCCTACGGGAGACTAACTATGGCTACACCTTC	CASSFAGLLRETNYGYTF
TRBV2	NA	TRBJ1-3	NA	TGTGCCAGCACTAGCCCTGGGGGGAGATTGGGAAACACCATATATTTT	CASTSPGGRLGNTIYF
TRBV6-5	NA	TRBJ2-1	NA	TGTGCCAGCAGTTATAGACTCCTGAGCTCCTACAATGAGCAGTTCTTC	CASSYRLLSSYNEQFF
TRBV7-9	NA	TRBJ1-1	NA	TGTGCCAGCAGCCTCAGGGAGAACACTGAAGCTTTCTTT	CASSLRENTEAFF
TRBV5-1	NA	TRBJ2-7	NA	TGCGCCAGCAGCCCCGGGACAATTGTATACGAGCAGTACTTC	CASSPGTIVYEQYF
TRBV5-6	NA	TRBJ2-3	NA	TGTGCCAGCAGCGGGAGGTGGGATACGCAGTATTTT	CASSGRWDTQYF
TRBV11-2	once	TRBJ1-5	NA	TGTGCCAGCAGCTTAGATCTAGGCCAGCCCCAGCATTTT	CASSLDLGQPQHF
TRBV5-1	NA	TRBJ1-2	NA	TGCGCCAGCAGCCCACCGCGGGGGCAGGGTGGCTACACCTTC	CASSPPRGQGGYTF
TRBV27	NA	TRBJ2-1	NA	TGTGCCAGCAGTATTGGGGGTAACTCCTACAATGAGCAGTTCTTC	CASSIGGNSYNEQFF
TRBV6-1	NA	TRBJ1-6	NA	TGTGCCAGCAGTGAAGCGGGGGGGTTCAGCCAACCCCTCCACTTT	CASSEAGGFSQPLHF
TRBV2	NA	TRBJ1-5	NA	TGTGCCAGCAGTGAAGAGGGGCTGCGCCAGGAGCCCCAGCATTTT	CASSEEGLRQEPQHF
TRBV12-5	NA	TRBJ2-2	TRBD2	TGTGCTAGTGGTTTACCGACTAGCGGGAGAACCGGGGAGCTGTTTTTT	CASGLPTSGRTGELFF
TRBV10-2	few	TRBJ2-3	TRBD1	TGCGCCAGCAGTCGACAGGGGGGTACAGATACGCAGTATTTT	CASSRQGGTDTQYF
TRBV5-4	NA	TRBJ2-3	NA	TGTGCCAGTCAGACAGACTTCGTCACAGATACGCAGTATTTT	CASQTDFVTDTQYF
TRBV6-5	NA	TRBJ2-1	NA	TGTGCCAGCAGTCAGACAAGCCTCGGGGGCAATGAGCAGTTCTTC	CASSQTSLGGNEQFF
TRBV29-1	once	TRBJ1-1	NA	TGCAGCGTTGATACTCCCGAAGCTTTCTTT	CSVDTPEAFF
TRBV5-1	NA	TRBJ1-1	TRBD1	TGCGCCAGCAGCTTGGCCGGACAGGGAGTTGGGAACACTGAAGCTTTCTTT	CASSLAGQGVGNTEAFF
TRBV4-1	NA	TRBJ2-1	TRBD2	TGCGCCAGCAGCCAAGATACTAGCGGGAGATCCTACAATGAGCAGTTCTTC	CASSQDTSGRSYNEQFF
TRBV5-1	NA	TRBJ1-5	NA	TGCGCCAGCAGCCCGGGTGGGATCAATCAGCCCCAGCATTTT	CASSPGGINQPQHF
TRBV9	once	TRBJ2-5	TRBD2	TGTGCCAGCAGCGCTCTAGCGGGAGGAGAGACCCAGTACTTC	CASSALAGGETQYF
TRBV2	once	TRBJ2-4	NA	TGTGCCAGCAGTGCAGCAGGGGCCAAAAACATTCAGTACTTC	CASSAAGAKNIQYF
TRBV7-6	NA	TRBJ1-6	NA	TGTGCCAGCAGCTTAACGGAGCTTAATTCACCCCTCCACTTT	CASSLTELNSPLHF
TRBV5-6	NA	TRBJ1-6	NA	TGTGCCAGCAGCCAGGACAGAATGTCACCCCTCCACTTT	CASSQDRMSPLHF
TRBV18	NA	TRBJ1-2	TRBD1	TGTGCCAGCTCACCCGGGACAGGGGTTTCTCTTTTAGGCGGCTACACCTTC	CASSPGTGVSLLGGYTF
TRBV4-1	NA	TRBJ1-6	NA	TGCGCCAGCAGCCAAGATATCGGAAGGGTTAATTCACCCCTCCACTTT	CASSQDIGRVNSPLHF
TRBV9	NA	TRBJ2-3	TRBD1	TGTGCCAGCAGCGTAGGTGGGACAGGGCTAAATACGCAGTATTTT	CASSVGGTGLNTQYF
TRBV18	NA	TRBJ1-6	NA	TGTGCCAGCTCAAAGGACCCGATGGGGGCCCTCCACTTT	CASSKDPMGALHF
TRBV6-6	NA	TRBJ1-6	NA	TGTGCCAGCAGTTATCAGTCGTCCCCCCTCCACTTT	CASSYQSSPLHF
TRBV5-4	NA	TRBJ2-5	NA	TGTGCCAGCAGCCAGGACAATCGGGAGACCCAGTACTTC	CASSQDNRETQYF
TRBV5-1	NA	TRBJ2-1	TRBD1	TGCGCCAGCAGCAGGGACAGGGATATCTACAATGAGCAGTTCTTC	CASSRDRDIYNEQFF
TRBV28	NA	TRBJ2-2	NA	TGTGCCAGCAGACCCCGGGGAGGGGGGGCCCCCGGGGAGCTGTTTTTT	CASRPRGGGAPGELFF
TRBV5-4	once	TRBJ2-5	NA	TGTGCCAGCAGCGTAAGCCCCGGGACCCTCCAAGAGACCCAGTACTTC	CASSVSPGTLQETQYF
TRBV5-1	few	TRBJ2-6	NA	TGCGCCAGCAGCTTGGAGAGCTCTGGGGCCAACGTCCTGACTTTC	CASSLESSGANVLTF
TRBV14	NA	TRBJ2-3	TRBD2	TGTGCCAGCAGCCTACTAGCGGGGGGCGATACGCAGTATTTT	CASSLLAGGDTQYF
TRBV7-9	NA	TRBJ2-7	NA	TGTGCCAGCAGTTCTACTGGTGCCCCTAGCTCCTACGAGCAGTACTTC	CASSSTGAPSSYEQYF
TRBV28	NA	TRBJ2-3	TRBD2	TGTGCCAGCAGTTTGCTAGCGGGGACAGATACGCAGTATTTT	CASSLLAGTDTQYF
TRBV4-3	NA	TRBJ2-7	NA	TGCGCCAGCAGCCAAACGGTCGGGACGGCCTCCTACGAGCAGTACTTC	CASSQTVGTASYEQYF
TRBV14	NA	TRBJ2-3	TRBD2	TGTGCCAGCAGCCCCCTAGCGGGAGTGAGTGGCACAGATACGCAGTATTTT	CASSPLAGVSGTDTQYF
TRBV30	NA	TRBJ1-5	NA	TGTGCCTGGAGTTCCAGAAATCAGCCCCAGCATTTT	CAWSSRNQPQHF
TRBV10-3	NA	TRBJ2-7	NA	TGTGCCATCTCTAGGGGATCAGAACACGAGCAGTACTTC	CAISRGSEHEQYF
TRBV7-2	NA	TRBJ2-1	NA	TGTGCCAGCAGCATGGGACATGGTAACAATGAGCAGTTCTTC	CASSMGHGNNEQFF
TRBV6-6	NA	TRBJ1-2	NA	TGTGCCAGCAGTTATCCAGGCAGGGAAGGTGGCTACACCTTC	CASSYPGREGGYTF
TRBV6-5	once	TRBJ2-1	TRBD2	TGTGCCAGCAGTTACGTAATCAGCGGGGTTAATGAGCAGTTCTTC	CASSYVISGVNEQFF
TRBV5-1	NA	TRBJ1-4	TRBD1	TGCGCCAGCAGCTTGAGCCCAGGGACAGGGTTTGAAAAACTGTTTTTT	CASSLSPGTGFEKLFF
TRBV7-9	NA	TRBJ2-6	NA	TGTGCCAGCAGCTTAGCAAGGGCGGCCACCTCTGGGGCCAACGTCCTGACTTTC	CASSLARAATSGANVLTF
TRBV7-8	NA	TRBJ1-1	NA	TGTGCCAGCAGCCACCCGCGGGGAAACACTGAAGCTTTCTTT	CASSHPRGNTEAFF
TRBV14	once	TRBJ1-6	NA	TGTGCCAGCAGCCAATTTGATGGCCCGGGGCCCCTCCACTTT	CASSQFDGPGPLHF